The 26 T cell receptor beta chains below come from one sample, sequenced in a study of cytomegalovirus exposure and HLA in healthy donors. The PCR contained 60 Vbeta and 13 Jbeta primers. Libraries were prepared by immunoSEQ multiplex PCR; TCRdb keeps only in-frame clonotypes and omits some of them. The sample contains more than 45,000 clones, around 70% of which appear only once. Sequences were obtained from PBMCs. The receptors come from a woman aged 55-70 years in good health and CMV-seropositive.

The genes are TRBV9 and TRBJ2-7, with 8 bases fitting TRBD2. The J segment lost 7 bases and the V segment lost 3 bases, leaving 12 bases of the junction unmatched. This CDR3 spans 15 amino acids. CDR1 is SGDLS and CDR2 is YYNGEE in the germline V gene. DNA for the CDR3: TGTGCCAGCAGCGCAATCGCTAGCGGCGGGGGGGAGCAGTACTTC. As protein: CASSAIASGGGEQYF.

The chain recombines TRBV19 with TRBJ1-4; TRBD1 is a possible D gene (5 bases). V lost 7 bases to trimming and J lost 4 bases, with 22 bases between them. Germline CDR1 and CDR2: LNHDA and SQIVND (reference sequence). The CDR3 consists of 17 residues. CDR3 sequence (DNA): TGTGCCAGTACCCCAACCCACCGGACAACAGTTAATGAAAAACTGTTTTTT. Encoded protein: CASTPTHRTTVNEKLFF.

V usage is TRBV7-2 and J usage is TRBJ1-5; TRBD1 might be the D (6 bases). CDR3 size: 14 residues. With 5 bases removed from V and 5 bases from J, the gap between germline ends came to 13 bases. Germline V CDR1 and CDR2: SGHTA, FQGNSA. The CDR3 here is CASSPGGAHQPQHF. CDR3 DNA: TGTGCCAGCAGCCCGGGGGGGGCGCATCAGCCCCAGCATTTT.

The chain links TRBV5-1 to TRBJ1-1; 10 nucleotides match TRBD1. Trimming took 3 bases from V and 6 from J; bases not matched to a gene: 5. This CDR3 has 14 amino acids. CDR1 and CDR2 from the germline V gene are SGHRS and YFSETQ. Here the CDR3 reads CASSSGQGVAEAFF. CDR3 in DNA: TGCGCCAGCAGCTCCGGACAGGGGGTTGCTGAAGCTTTCTTT. Together with reference TRBV5-1 and TRBJ1-1, the CDR3 gives the full variable domain: KAGVTQTPRYLIKTRGQQVTLSCSPISGHRSVSWYQQTPGQGLQFLFEYFSETQRNKGNFPGRFSGRQFSNSRSEMNVSTLELGDSALYLCASSSGQGVAEAFFGQGTRLTVV.

This clone has only a few counts. The chain recombines TRBV4-1 with TRBJ2-5, with TRBD2 matching 7 bases. The germline CDR1 and CDR2 sequences are MGHRA and YSYEKL. This CDR3 has 16 residues. Trimming took 0 bases from V and 5 from J; bases not matched to a gene: 9. The chain's CDR3 is CASSQDQLAVSETQYF. The CDR3 DNA follows: TGCGCCAGCAGCCAAGATCAGCTAGCGGTCTCGGAGACCCAGTACTTC.

The chain joins TRBV6-5 to TRBJ1-2; a possible D gene is TRBD1 (6 bases). The length of the CDR3 is 15 residues. Between the trimmed V and J ends, which lost 6 bases and 0 bases, there was a span of 14 bases. Germline assignment: CDR1 MNHEY and CDR2 SVGAGI. CDR3: CASSSDRNSNYGYTF. The CDR3 DNA reads TGTGCCAGCAGCTCCGACAGGAATTCTAACTATGGCTACACCTTC.

This clone was detected only a few times. V and J are TRBV6-6 and TRBJ1-1; 7 nucleotides line up with TRBD1. Per germline, CDR1 MNHNY and CDR2 SVGAGI (reference sequence). CDR3 size: 13 residues. Unmatched junction bases numbered 6, after V lost 6 bases and J lost 5 bases. This chain's CDR3 is CASSRQGQTEAFF. For the CDR3, the DNA is TGTGCCAGCAGCCGACAGGGACAAACTGAAGCTTTCTTT.

V usage is TRBV7-9 and J usage is TRBJ1-2; D possibly corresponds to TRBD1 (6 bases). Trimming took 7 bases from V and 1 from J, leaving 16 bases between them. This CDR3 is built from 15 residues. CDR1 is SEHNR, CDR2 FQNEAQ, per germline (reference sequence). CDR3: CASTPSAQGNYGYTF. CDR3 nucleotide sequence: TGTGCCAGCACCCCTTCTGCACAGGGTAACTATGGCTACACCTTC.

Here the CDR3 reads CASSLAPLSSYEQYF. The CDR3 DNA sequence: TGCGCCAGCAGTTTGGCTCCCCTTAGCTCCTACGAGCAGTACTTC. The V gene is TRBV4-3, the J gene TRBJ2-5; D is uncertain. The J call is uncertain, as TRBJ2-7 better fits the DNA end. This CDR3 comprises 15 residues. The germline CDR1 and CDR2 sequences are LGHNA and YSLEER.

V and J are TRBV5-4 and TRBJ1-2; TRBD1 matches 7 bases. Per the germline V gene, CDR1 is SGHNT and CDR2 is YYREEE (reference sequence). The junction had 9 bases not matched to a gene; V was cut back by 2 bases and J by 5 bases. This CDR3 comprises 15 residues. CDR3 sequence (DNA): TGTGCCAGCAGCTTAGCCGGGACAGCTTATTATGGCTACACCTTC. Translated, it gives CASSLAGTAYYGYTF.

Turning to this clone: Other DNA sequences from this sample encode an identical CDR3 as well. The V gene is TRBV6-1, the J gene TRBJ1-5, with 7 bases matching TRBD1. The V segment lost 4 bases and the J segment 1 base; nucleotides outside the gene matches: 1. Per germline, CDR1 MNHNS and CDR2 SASEGT. This CDR3 contains 14 residues. CDR3 nucleotides: TGTGCCAGCAGTGCGGGACAGAGCAATCAGCCCCAGCATTTT. It yields the protein CASSAGQSNQPQHF.

The chain links TRBV10-3 to TRBJ1-3; the D gene is possibly TRBD1 (5 bases). Germline CDR1 ENHRY, CDR2 SYGVKD. The V gene lost 6 bases and the J gene lost 2 bases, with 11 bases spanning the gap. The CDR3 extends over 14 amino acids. The CDR3 spells CAISPDSPGNTIYF. CDR3 sequence (DNA): TGTGCCATCAGCCCAGACAGTCCTGGAAACACCATATATTTT.

The rearrangement links TRBV2 to TRBJ1-4; D is undetermined. Germline V CDR1 and CDR2: SNHLY, FYNNEI. Trimming took 6 bases from V and 5 from J, leaving 13 bases between them. The CDR3 consists of 14 residues. CDR3 residues: CASSPDWENEKLFF. CDR3 sequence (DNA): TGTGCCAGCAGCCCGGACTGGGAAAATGAAAAACTGTTTTTT.

V and J are TRBV18 and TRBJ1-2, with 8 bases fitting TRBD1. Germline V gene sequence: CDR1 KGHSH, CDR2 LQKENI. This CDR3 spans 14 amino acids. J gave up 2 bases and V 5 bases, and 4 bases lay outside the gene matches. The CDR3: CASSAGGANYGYTF. The CDR3 nucleotides read TGTGCCAGCTCAGCAGGGGGCGCGAACTATGGCTACACCTTC.

This rearrangement joins TRBV29-1 to TRBJ1-2; D remains ambiguous. Germline V lookup: CDR1 SQVTM, CDR2 ANQGSEA. This CDR3 spans 9 amino acids. Trimming stripped 7 bases from V and 8 bases from J, with 8 bases between. In nucleotides, the CDR3 is TGCAGCGCCGTCCCGGGCTACACCTTC. Translating it yields CSAVPGYTF.

The CDR3 reads CASSGRTAYGYTF. The CDR3, as DNA: TGTGCCAGCAGTGGGCGGACAGCGTATGGCTACACCTTC. The genes are TRBV11-2 and TRBJ1-2, with a possible D match to TRBD1 (6 bases). The CDR3 is 13 residues long. Trimming removed 6 bases from V and 5 bases from J, with 13 bases in between. Germline values: CDR1 SGHAT, CDR2 FQNNGV.

This clone came up a few times. The chain recombines TRBV27 with TRBJ1-1; D remains ambiguous. Germline CDR1 is MNHEY and CDR2 is SMNVEV (reference sequence). Deletions cut 5 bases from V and 4 bases from J, with 17 bases between. The CDR3 runs to 15 residues. The DNA for the CDR3 is TGTGCCAGCAGTGGTCAACCCCCGAAGAGCACTGAAGCTTTCTTT. It encodes CASSGQPPKSTEAFF.

This chain links TRBV2 with TRBJ2-5, with 11 bases identical to TRBD2. The CDR3 loop spans 15 amino acids. Germline CDR1 SNHLY, CDR2 FYNNEI. V was clipped by 5 bases and J by 3 bases; unmatched bases: 5. The CDR3 coding sequence is TGTGCCAGCAGTTCCAGACTAGCGGGAAAAGAGACCCAGTACTTC. This sequence encodes CASSSRLAGKETQYF.

This chain joins TRBV13 and TRBJ1-3; D remains ambiguous. Trimming removed 5 bases at V and 1 base at J, with 9 bases between. CDR1 and CDR2 from the germline V gene are PRHDT and FYEKMQ (reference sequence). The CDR3 contains 14 residues. In DNA, the CDR3 is TGTGCCAGCAGCGCGCCCCCATCTGGAAACACCATATATTTT. Its translation is CASSAPPSGNTIYF. Complete variable domain (other parts from reference TRBV13 and TRBJ1-3): AAGVIQSPRHLIKEKRETATLKCYPIPRHDTVYWYQQGPGQDPQFLISFYEKMQSDKGSIPDRFSAQQFSDYHSELNMSSLELGDSALYFCASSAPPSGNTIYFGEGSWLTVV.

This clone was seen many times. This chain joins TRBV10-3 and TRBJ2-5; the D gene is possibly TRBD2 (5 bases). The CDR3 contains 13 residues. CDR1 and CDR2 (germline): ENHRY, SYGVKD. V lost 4 bases, J lost 4 bases, and 10 bases lay in between. The chain's CDR3 is CAISGGSGETQYF. The CDR3 bases are TGTGCCATCAGTGGTGGGAGTGGAGAGACCCAGTACTTC.

V gene TRBV4-3 combines with J gene TRBJ2-5; TRBD1 might be the D (5 bases). V was shortened by 4 bases and J by 1 base, with 7 bases between the two germline ends. Germline V gene lookup returns CDR1 LGHNA and CDR2 YSLEER. The CDR3 is 13 residues long. CDR3 nucleotide sequence: TGCGCCAGCAGCCTGGACATCCAAGAGACCCAGTACTTC. It specifies CASSLDIQETQYF.

The chain carries TRBV2 and TRBJ1-4, with D tentatively TRBD1 (5 bases). The CDR3 sequence is 14 residues long. The germline gives CDR1 SNHLY, CDR2 FYNNEI. V was cut by 10 bases and J by 6 bases, with 18 bases left in between. CDR3 sequence: CATNKGRLDEKLFF. The CDR3 nucleotides read TGTGCCACCAATAAGGGGAGGCTGGATGAAAAACTGTTTTTT.

The chain combines TRBV5-1 with TRBJ2-1, with 7 bases that match TRBD2. The CDR3 is 15 residues long. Unmatched junction bases numbered 5, after V lost 4 bases and J lost 1 base. CDR1 and CDR2 (germline): SGHRS, YFSETQ. In DNA form, the CDR3 reads TGCGCCAGCAGCCATTGGGAGGGGTCCTACAATGAGCAGTTCTTC. Its protein is CASSHWEGSYNEQFF.

The J gene is TRBJ2-3, the V gene TRBV6-5; 7 bases map to TRBD1. Germline CDR1 reads MNHEY; CDR2 reads SVGAGI. The V gene end was trimmed by 0 bases and the J gene end by 2 bases; junction bases not matched to a gene: 2. The CDR3 has 15 amino acids. CDR3 sequence: CASSYSGTATDTQYF. CDR3 bases: TGTGCCAGCAGTTACTCGGGGACAGCCACAGATACGCAGTATTTT.

This clone has only one observation. The chain uses TRBV6-5 and TRBJ1-2, with a tentative D call TRBD1 (5 bases). The CDR3 contains 15 residues. With 2 bases removed from V and 7 bases from J, the gap between germline ends came to 17 bases. Looked up from germline, CDR1 is MNHEY and CDR2 is SVGAGI. CDR3 sequence reads: CASSYGGGTPAGYTF. In nucleotides, the CDR3 is TGTGCCAGCAGTTACGGTGGGGGGACTCCCGCTGGCTACACCTTC.

The genes are TRBV5-1 and TRBJ1-1; D not certain. V gave up 3 bases and J gave up 2 bases, with 14 bases separating them. The CDR3 is 15 amino acids. Germline loops: CDR1 SGHRS, CDR2 YFSETQ. The CDR3 coding sequence is TGCGCCAGCAGCTCCAATAGCAGATTCAACACTGAAGCTTTCTTT. Translated: CASSSNSRFNTEAFF. The complete variable domain, with remaining parts taken from reference TRBV5-1 and TRBJ1-1, reads KAGVTQTPRYLIKTRGQQVTLSCSPISGHRSVSWYQQTPGQGLQFLFEYFSETQRNKGNFPGRFSGRQFSNSRSEMNVSTLELGDSALYLCASSSNSRFNTEAFFGQGTRLTVV.